The 17 T cell receptor beta chains given below trace back to one sample, sequenced in a study of shared clonotypes between healthy human individuals. The assay was immunoSEQ multiplex PCR, and TCRdb's table has in-frame clones only and misses some. The repertoire has 980,000 or so clones, around three quarters of them found once; the top ten carry approximately 1.5%. Sequenced: memory CD4+ T cells sorted from blood. Subset defined: CD45RA-negative fraction. These TCRs come from a man aged 18 to 29 in good health.

V gene TRBV2 combines with J gene TRBJ2-3, with TRBD2 matching over 8 bases. The CDR3 totals 14 residues. With V trimmed by 7 bases and J by 4 bases, 7 bases remained unmatched. Germline CDR1 and CDR2: SNHLY and FYNNEI. The CDR3 DNA reads as TGTGCCAGCAAAGACGGGGGGGCAGCAGATACGCAGTATTTT. Translation gives CASKDGGAADTQYF.

V gene TRBV7-2 combines with J gene TRBJ2-5; D ambiguous. Germline V gene data show CDR1 as SGHTA and CDR2 as FQGNSA. The CDR3 extends over 15 amino acids. The V gene lost 5 bases and the J gene lost 2 bases, with 15 bases spanning the gap. Here the CDR3 reads CASSRSGGLQETQYF. The CDR3 nucleotides read TGTGCCAGCAGCCGTTCAGGCGGTTTGCAAGAGACCCAGTACTTC.

The J gene is TRBJ1-2, the V gene TRBV27; 8 nucleotides agree with TRBD1. In germline, CDR1 is MNHEY, CDR2 SMNVEV (reference sequence). The CDR3 length is 15 residues. Losses at the gene ends were 2 bases for V and 2 bases for J; bases not matched to a gene: 4. This chain's CDR3 is CASSLQGARNYGYTF. The CDR3 DNA reads TGTGCCAGCAGTTTACAGGGGGCGCGGAACTATGGCTACACCTTC.

The chain uses TRBV15 and TRBJ2-7, with a possible D match to TRBD2 (5 bases). Germline-derived CDR1 and CDR2 are LNHNV and YYDKDF (reference sequence). V was pared by 0 bases and J by 1 base, with 7 bases between. This CDR3 contains 14 residues. The CDR3, as DNA: TGTGCCACCAGCAGAGATAGCGCATCCTACGAGCAGTACTTC. It specifies CATSRDSASYEQYF.

This clone has a single count. The V and J genes are TRBV18 and TRBJ2-3; 14 bases are a match to TRBD2. This CDR3 region has 16 residues. Germline CDR1 is KGHSH and CDR2 is LQKENI. With 6 bases clipped from V and 4 bases from J, the junction kept 6 bases outside the gene matches. The CDR3 sequence: CASSRGTSGSADTQYF. CDR3 nucleotides: TGTGCCAGCTCGCGGGGGACTAGCGGGAGCGCAGATACGCAGTATTTT.

In DNA, the CDR3 is TGTGCCAGAACCTATGGTGAACAAAGTCGGGCCAACGTCCTGACTTTC. It encodes CARTYGEQSRANVLTF. The chain employs TRBV5-3 and TRBJ2-6; unclear D gene. TRBV5-3 is assigned to the ORF class and has an uncertain function. V was cut by 6 bases and J by 5 bases, with 18 bases left in between. There are 16 residues in the CDR3.

Details on this clone: This may be a read error: a much more frequent sequence differs by one nucleotide. Other nucleotide sequences from this sample produce the same CDR3. The chain has TRBV9 and TRBJ2-7; no definite D call. The germline V gene encodes CDR1 SGDLS and CDR2 YYNGEE. The V end lost 0 bases, the J end lost 0 bases, and 10 bases lay between the germline ends. This CDR3 has 15 residues. CDR3 bases: TGTGCCAGCAGCGTAGATGGGGTAACCTCCTACGAGCAGTACTTC. Translating it yields CASSVDGVTSYEQYF. The full variable domain, with the rest looked up from reference TRBV9 and TRBJ2-7, is DSGVTQTPKHLITATGQRVTLRCSPRSGDLSVYWYQQSLDQGLQFLIQYYNGEERAKGNILERFSAQQFPDLHSELNLSSLELGDSALYFCASSVDGVTSYEQYFGPGTRLTVT.

The V call is TRBV6-5, the J call TRBJ2-7; D ambiguous. Trimming left V 6 bases short and J 6 bases short, with 15 bases between. CDR3 length: 13 residues. Per germline, CDR1 MNHEY and CDR2 SVGAGI. The CDR3 DNA is TGTGCCAGCAGGGCCACGGGCCGCGGCGAGCAGTACTTC. Protein product: CASRATGRGEQYF.

V gene TRBV5-4 combines with J gene TRBJ1-6; D ambiguous. The germline gives CDR1 SGHNT, CDR2 YYREEE (reference sequence). Trimming cost V 0 bases and J 6 bases, with 13 bases left between them. This CDR3 contains 16 residues. CDR3 loop: CASSLDQLAVNSPLHF. The CDR3 region has the DNA TGTGCCAGCAGCTTGGATCAGTTGGCAGTTAATTCACCCCTCCACTTT.

J is TRBJ1-1 and V is TRBV6-4; 11 bases map to TRBD1. Germline assignment: CDR1 MRHNA and CDR2 SNTAGT. CDR3 length: 15 residues. J gave up 4 bases and V 6 bases, and 7 bases lay outside the gene matches. CDR3 in DNA: TGTGCCAGCAGCCGGACAGGGGGCGCGGGCACTGAAGCTTTCTTT. Translated, it gives CASSRTGGAGTEAFF.

The chain links TRBV6-1 to TRBJ2-7; 7 nucleotides align to TRBD1. The V segment lost 6 bases and the J segment 0 bases; nucleotides outside the gene matches: 8. The CDR3 covers 15 residues. Germline lookup yields CDR1 MNHNS and CDR2 SASEGT. The CDR3 DNA is TGTGCCAGCAGAGCAGGGGGTGGCCTCTCCTACGAGCAGTACTTC. This codes for CASRAGGGLSYEQYF.

This chain uses TRBV6-1 with TRBJ2-7; TRBD1 agrees at 7 bases. The ends lost 4 bases at V and 3 bases at J; junction bases unmatched: 9. This CDR3 comprises 15 residues. The germline CDR1 and CDR2 sequences are MNHNS and SASEGT. The CDR3 protein is CASSASGTVDYEQYF. The DNA of the CDR3 is TGTGCCAGCAGTGCATCCGGGACAGTAGACTACGAGCAGTACTTC.

This sequence joins TRBV30 and TRBJ1-3, with 11 bases matching TRBD1. Trimming cost V 1 base and J 0 bases; bases outside gene matches: 8. CDR3 length: 18 residues. Looked up from germline, CDR1 is GTSNPN and CDR2 is SVGIG (reference sequence). The CDR3 loop reads CAWSAPDRGRSSGNTIYF. The CDR3 nucleotides read TGTGCCTGGAGTGCCCCGGACAGGGGGCGATCCTCTGGAAACACCATATATTTT. Complete variable domain (other parts from reference TRBV30 and TRBJ1-3): SQTIHQWPATLVQPVGSPLSLECTVEGTSNPNLYWYRQAAGRGLQLLFYSVGIGQISSEVPQNLSASRPQDRQFILSSKKLLLSDSGFYLCAWSAPDRGRSSGNTIYFGEGSWLTVV.

This rearrangement joins TRBV7-2 to TRBJ2-5; maybe TRBD2 (6 bases). V was cut by 1 base and J by 4 bases, with 7 bases left in between. CDR1 is SGHTA and CDR2 is FQGNSA in the germline V gene. The CDR3 runs to 13 residues. The CDR3 spells CASSLGAGETQYF. CDR3 DNA sequence: TGTGCCAGCAGCTTAGGAGCGGGAGAGACCCAGTACTTC.

The rearrangement uses TRBV15 and TRBJ2-3; 8 bases match TRBD1. Germline-derived CDR1 and CDR2 are LNHNV and YYDKDF (reference sequence). This CDR3 spans 23 amino acids. V was clipped by 0 bases and J by 0 bases; unmatched bases: 23. CDR3 amino acids: CATSRDSPGQGGRRSFSTDTQYF. CDR3 nucleotide sequence: TGTGCCACCAGCAGAGATTCGCCTGGACAGGGCGGACGAAGATCCTTTAGCACAGATACGCAGTATTTT.

The sample holds one count of this clone. This chain links TRBV30 with TRBJ2-7; D unclear. The CDR3 extends over 12 amino acids. Looked up from germline, CDR1 is GTSNPN and CDR2 is SVGIG (reference sequence). The V gene lost 3 bases and the J gene lost 1 base, with 7 bases spanning the gap. CDR3 region: CAWSPPSYEQYF. CDR3 bases: TGTGCCTGGAGCCCCCCATCCTACGAGCAGTACTTC.

In the case of this clone: This sample also contains other DNA sequences that code for the same CDR3. V and J are TRBV28 and TRBJ1-5; TRBD1 aligns across 8 bases. CDR1 and CDR2 from the germline V gene are MDHEN and SYDVKM. The CDR3 extends over 14 amino acids. The J segment lost 4 bases and the V segment lost 6 bases, leaving 5 bases of the junction unmatched. The CDR3 reads CASRRTGRNQPQHF. Here the CDR3 DNA reads TGTGCCAGCAGAAGGACAGGGAGGAATCAGCCCCAGCATTTT.